The sequence of this TCR beta chain was determined in a study of immune evolution from preneoplasia to lung adenocarcinoma. Trimming shortened V by 4 bases and J by 7 bases, and 12 bases separated the two germline ends. This CDR3 has 14 residues. Germline assignment: CDR1 SGHRS and CDR2 YFSETQ. Data came from immunoSEQ multiplex PCR; TCRdb stores just in-frame clones and leaves some out. The sample includes over 11,000 clones, 75% to 90% seen only once; the top ten take roughly 4.4%. The receptor comes from a person aged 65 to 79 with lung adenocarcinoma. The material sequenced was FFPE minimally invasive lung adenocarcinoma tissue. J is TRBJ1-6 and V is TRBV5-1; D might be TRBD1 (6 bases). The CDR3 protein is CASSPGHPNSPLHF. DNA for the CDR3: TGCGCCAGCAGCCCGGGACACCCCAATTCACCCCTCCACTTT.